Listed below are T cell receptor beta chains from one sample, sequenced in a study of T cells after yellow fever vaccination. MiXCR was run by TCRdb on the 5' RACE reads, yielding one entry per CDR3 protein. The table records some 350,000 distinct CDR3 sequences, 3% to 4.5% of them present only once. The sequenced sample was PBMCs, obtained 5 days after the yellow fever booster vaccination. All receptors derive from a man between 18 and 35 years old who received the YFV17D yellow fever vaccine. Each CDR3 is given with its conserved first and last residue. D genes are given only for firm matches. Not every row has a clone size; where given, it reads once, few, many or a size class.

CDR3nt,CDR3aa,j_gene,abundance,v_gene,d_gene
TGTGCCAGCAGCGCGGGACAGTCCATTAATGAAAAACTGTTTTTT,CASSAGQSINEKLFF,TRBJ1-4,few,TRBV9,TRBD1
TGTGCCAGCAGGATGTTCGTGGGGAGCTCCTACAATGAGCAGTTCTTC,CASRMFVGSSYNEQFF,TRBJ2-1,.,TRBV6-1,.
TGTGCCATCTCAAGGACTTCGAAAAACGAGCAGTACTTC,CAISRTSKNEQYF,TRBJ2-7,many,TRBV12-3/TRBV12-4,.
TGTGCCATCAGTGAGTCCCACCGGGCCTCCGGGGTTCAGCCCCAGCATTTT,CAISESHRASGVQPQHF,TRBJ1-5,.,TRBV10-3,.
TGTGCCAGCAGTTACTCGGGAGTAACCTACGAGCAGTACTTC,CASSYSGVTYEQYF,TRBJ2-7,few,TRBV6-5,.
TGTGCCAGCAGCCTAGGGTTACAGACCGAAGCTTTCTTT,CASSLGLQTEAFF,TRBJ1-1,many,TRBV7-9,.
TGTGCCAGCAGCTCCCTGGGTCATGCGCCAGATACGCAGTATTTT,CASSSLGHAPDTQYF,TRBJ2-3,.,TRBV11-2,.
TGTGCCAGCACAGGGACAGGGGTAGACAATGAGCAGTTCTTC,CASTGTGVDNEQFF,TRBJ2-1,few,TRBV9,TRBD1
TGCGCCAGCAGCCAAGATGGGATCTATGGCTACACCTTC,CASSQDGIYGYTF,TRBJ1-2,many,TRBV4-3,.
TGTGCCAGCACCAGAGGAGACCTCACAGATACGCAGTATTTT,CASTRGDLTDTQYF,TRBJ2-3,few,TRBV12-3/TRBV12-4,.
TGCGCCAGCAGCTTGTCCCCAGGCCGGACCACTGAAGCTTTCTTT,CASSLSPGRTTEAFF,TRBJ1-1,few,TRBV5-1,.
TGCAGTGCTAGAGATTCGAGCGGGGGCAACTACAATGAGCAGTTCTTC,CSARDSSGGNYNEQFF,TRBJ2-1,.,TRBV20-1,TRBD2
TGTGCCAGCAGCTTTGGCCTTAGCACTGAAGCTTTCTTT,CASSFGLSTEAFF,TRBJ1-1,many,TRBV5-5,.
TGTGCCAGCAGCCAAATCGATTCGAGCGGGGGGAGCTCCTACAATGAGCAGTTCTTC,CASSQIDSSGGSSYNEQFF,TRBJ2-1,.,TRBV3-1,TRBD2
TGTGCCAGCAGTTTCTCCGCCGCCTACAATGAGCAGTTCTTC,CASSFSAAYNEQFF,TRBJ2-1,.,TRBV27,.
TGCGCCAGCAGCTTGGTGGGTGTCATCGGGGACATTCAGTACTTC,CASSLVGVIGDIQYF,TRBJ2-4,many,TRBV5-1,.
TGTGCCAGCTGGGGAACCGGGACAGGGGCGAAGCAGCCCCAGCATTTT,CASWGTGTGAKQPQHF,TRBJ1-5,many,TRBV6-6,TRBD1
TGCAGTGCTAGAAGTGAAAAACTGTTTTTT,CSARSEKLFF,TRBJ1-4,many,TRBV20-1,.
TGTGCTAGTGGTCAACCACCCAGCGGGGGGGTCAATGAGCAGTTCTTC,CASGQPPSGGVNEQFF,TRBJ2-1,.,TRBV12-5,TRBD2
TGCGCCAGCAGCTCCCTGGAGGGGGGGCCGGCAGAGACCCAGTACTTC,CASSSLEGGPAETQYF,TRBJ2-5,few,TRBV5-1,.
TGCAGTGCGCCTGCTGCGGACAGGGACCCCGGGGAGCTGTTTTTT,CSAPAADRDPGELFF,TRBJ2-2,.,TRBV20-1,TRBD1
TGCGCCAGCAGCTTGTTAGGAGCCGTAGAGTCACCCCTCCACTTT,CASSLLGAVESPLHF,TRBJ1-6,.,TRBV5-1,.
TGTGCCAGCAGCGGACAGGGTTCGGGACAGCCCCAGCATTTT,CASSGQGSGQPQHF,TRBJ1-5,.,TRBV5-5,TRBD1
TGCGCCAGCAGCCAACCTAGCGGGGGGGTAAATGAGCAGTTCTTC,CASSQPSGGVNEQFF,TRBJ2-1,many,TRBV4-3,TRBD2
TGCGCCAGCAGCCGAGTCCCGGGGGCCGACAATCAGCCCCAGCATTTT,CASSRVPGADNQPQHF,TRBJ1-5,.,TRBV4-1,.
TGTGCCAGCAGGGGATTGGTGGGGAGAAAAGACTATGGCTACACCTTC,CASRGLVGRKDYGYTF,TRBJ1-2,many,TRBV9,.
TGTGCCGCTAGAGAAGACCCGGGACAGGGGGCGACAGATACGCAGTATTTT,CAAREDPGQGATDTQYF,TRBJ2-3,.,TRBV10-3,TRBD1
TGCAGTGCCCCGATGGACAGGGCGAGGAACTATGGCTACACCTTC,CSAPMDRARNYGYTF,TRBJ1-2,few,TRBV20-1,TRBD1
TGCAGTGCTATGGTCTCCGCAGCTCCGAATCAGCCCCAGCATTTT,CSAMVSAAPNQPQHF,TRBJ1-5,few,TRBV20-1,.
TGTGCCACCAGCAGATTTAGCGAGGGGCCATACAATGAGCAGTTCTTC,CATSRFSEGPYNEQFF,TRBJ2-1,many,TRBV15,.
TGTGCCAGCAGACGAGGACCTGGGGAGACCCAGTACTTC,CASRRGPGETQYF,TRBJ2-5,.,TRBV3-1,.
TGTGCCAGCAGTTACTCACAACCACGAGATTCACCCCTCCACTTT,CASSYSQPRDSPLHF,TRBJ1-6,.,TRBV6-5,.
TGTGCCAGCAGTTTACACAGGACCGGGACGCAGTATTTT,CASSLHRTGTQYF,TRBJ2-3,.,TRBV28,.
TGTGCCACCAGCAGAGACAGGGAGGGCGGGGAGCTGTTTTTT,CATSRDREGGELFF,TRBJ2-2,few,TRBV15,TRBD2
TGTGCCAGCAGCTCTCCTTTCCGGGATACGCAGTATTTT,CASSSPFRDTQYF,TRBJ2-3,many,TRBV7-2,.
TGTGCCAGCAGCAAAACAGGGGGCGGCTACGAGCAGTACTTC,CASSKTGGGYEQYF,TRBJ2-7,.,TRBV7-3,TRBD1
TGTGCCAGCAGTTTAGGGTTTCCCACTAGCACAGATACGCAGTATTTT,CASSLGFPTSTDTQYF,TRBJ2-3,many,TRBV27,.
TGTGCCAGCTCACCACAGAAGGCCGCTGGGGAGCTGTTTTTT,CASSPQKAAGELFF,TRBJ2-2,many,TRBV18,.
TGTGCCAGCAGCCCGATGCCAGGGCCCCTATTGGGAGGCTACACCTTC,CASSPMPGPLLGGYTF,TRBJ1-2,many,TRBV4-2,.
TGTGCCAGCAGCTTATCCGGGACAGGGGCGTTGGCTTTCTTT,CASSLSGTGALAFF,TRBJ1-1,many,TRBV7-9,TRBD1
TGCGCCAGCAGCTTAGAAGGAGATAGCAATCAGCCCCAGCATTTT,CASSLEGDSNQPQHF,TRBJ1-5,many,TRBV5-1,.
TGTGCCAGCAGTCGGGAGCGGGGGGCGGACAATGAGCAGTTCTTC,CASSRERGADNEQFF,TRBJ2-1,few,TRBV2,TRBD2
TGCGCCAGCAACCCGGACAGCAGCTCTGGAAACACCATATATTTT,CASNPDSSSGNTIYF,TRBJ1-3,few,TRBV4-3,.
TGTGCCAGCAGCATCGGCGGGGCCGTTTACAATGAGCAGTTCTTC,CASSIGGAVYNEQFF,TRBJ2-1,few,TRBV9,.
TGTGCCAGCAGACCCCCGGACGCCCCCCCAGATACGCAGTATTTT,CASRPPDAPPDTQYF,TRBJ2-3,.,TRBV7-3,.